What follows are 20 T cell receptor beta chains derived from one specimen sequenced in a study of blood T cell repertoires in COVID-19. Generated by immunoSEQ multiplex PCR, the TCRdb table keeps only in-frame clones and is missing some. The table lists under 250,000 clones, approximately 84% of them singletons. The sample consisted of PBMCs or T cells enriched from blood (not recorded which). These TCRs come from a man aged 35 to 55 who had recovered from COVID-19.

The rearrangement joins TRBV10-3 to TRBJ1-2, with unresolved D. Germline CDR1 and CDR2: ENHRY and SYGVKD. Trimming cost V 2 bases and J 5 bases, with 12 bases left between them. The CDR3 sequence is 14 residues long. The CDR3 nucleotides are TGTGCCATCAGTGAGAGAGCAGGCACATATGGCTACACCTTC. Its protein product is CAISERAGTYGYTF.

CDR3 sequence: CASSQGYTEQFF. The DNA of the CDR3 is TGTGCCAGCAGCCAAGGGTACACAGAGCAGTTCTTC. This chain uses TRBV3-1 (or the pseudogene TRBV3-2) with TRBJ2-1; D remains ambiguous. V shed 1 base and J shed 10 bases, with 8 bases lying between them. This CDR3 has 12 residues. CDR1 is LGHDT and CDR2 is YNNKEL in the germline V gene (reference sequence).

The V call is TRBV7-8, the J call TRBJ2-2; 7 bases fit TRBD1. Germline V gene sequence: CDR1 SGHVS, CDR2 FQNEAQ. The CDR3 length is 16 residues. The V and J ends lost 1 base and 1 base, in that order; junction bases with no gene match: 3. The CDR3, as DNA: TGTGCCAGCAGCTTAGTGCGACAGGGGAACACCGGGGAGCTGTTTTTT. This encodes CASSLVRQGNTGELFF.

The chain links TRBV19 to TRBJ2-1, with 9 bases fitting TRBD1. The length of the CDR3 is 14 residues. The V and J ends lost 9 bases and 4 bases, in that order; junction bases with no gene match: 7. Germline CDR1 LNHDA, CDR2 SQIVND (reference sequence). The CDR3 sequence: CARETGGVYNEQFF. CDR3 nucleotide sequence: TGTGCCAGGGAAACAGGGGGCGTTTACAATGAGCAGTTCTTC.

The chain is built from TRBV3-1 (or the pseudogene TRBV3-2) and TRBJ2-1, with no clear D. CDR1 and CDR2 from the germline V gene are LGHDT and YNNKEL (reference sequence). The germline V and J ends were trimmed by 0 bases and 9 bases, with 12 bases remaining between them. The CDR3 length is 14 residues. CDR3 loop: CASSQDVKAAEQFF. Here the CDR3 DNA reads TGTGCCAGCAGCCAAGATGTTAAGGCGGCTGAGCAGTTCTTC.

This chain links TRBV9 with TRBJ2-5; the match to TRBD2 covers 10 bases. The trim removed 0 bases at V and 5 bases at J, leaving 7 bases unmatched. The CDR3 consists of 16 residues. Germline lookup yields CDR1 SGDLS and CDR2 YYNGEE. The CDR3 region is CASSVEASGSWETQYF. The CDR3 coding sequence is TGTGCCAGCAGCGTAGAGGCTAGCGGGAGTTGGGAGACCCAGTACTTC. Together with reference TRBV9 and TRBJ2-5, the CDR3 gives the full variable domain: DSGVTQTPKHLITATGQRVTLRCSPRSGDLSVYWYQQSLDQGLQFLIQYYNGEERAKGNILERFSAQQFPDLHSELNLSSLELGDSALYFCASSVEASGSWETQYFGPGTRLLVL.

The genes are TRBV10-3 and TRBJ2-7; the D gene is possibly TRBD1 (5 bases). V lost 11 bases and J lost 6, with 17 bases in between. The V gene's germline CDR1 is ENHRY and CDR2 SYGVKD. The CDR3 is 12 amino acids. For the CDR3, the DNA is TGTGCCGCTGGGGCGAGCTGGTCCGAGCAGTACTTC. Amino acid sequence: CAAGASWSEQYF.

V gene TRBV29-1 combines with J gene TRBJ2-3; D is unresolved. CDR1 is SQVTM and CDR2 is ANQGSEA in the germline V gene. CDR3 length: 13 residues. V lost 3 bases to trimming and J lost 3 bases, with 10 bases between them. CDR3 in amino acids: CSVEPAETDTQYF. CDR3 sequence (DNA): TGCAGCGTTGAGCCGGCGGAAACAGATACGCAGTATTTT.

V and J are TRBV9 and TRBJ2-1; unclear D gene. Germline V gene data show CDR1 as SGDLS and CDR2 as YYNGEE. The CDR3 has 13 residues. Between the trimmed V and J ends, which lost 1 base and 4 bases, there was a span of 6 bases. The CDR3 loop reads CASSVTSYNEQFF. CDR3 bases: TGTGCCAGCAGCGTAACTTCGTACAATGAGCAGTTCTTC.

The chain has TRBV12-3 or TRBV12-4 and TRBJ1-3; no reliable D call. This CDR3 is built from 12 residues. V was clipped by 3 bases and J by 4 bases, with 4 bases between them. CDR3 loop: CASSFRGNTIYF. CDR3 DNA: TGTGCCAGCAGTTTCAGAGGAAACACCATATATTTT.

This clone has just one count. This chain joins TRBV30 and TRBJ2-7; D uncertain. Deletions cut 0 bases from V and 6 bases from J, with 9 bases between. The length of the CDR3 is 12 residues. Germline values: CDR1 GTSNPN, CDR2 SVGIG (reference sequence). CDR3 region: CAWSVEFGEQYF. In nucleotides, the CDR3 is TGTGCCTGGAGTGTTGAATTCGGCGAGCAGTACTTC.

This chain links TRBV28 with TRBJ1-3; D unresolved. Trimming removed 7 bases from V and 1 base from J, with 14 bases in between. Germline V CDR1 and CDR2: MDHEN, SYDVKM. This CDR3 region has 15 residues. CDR3 nucleotides: TGTGCCAGCACCCAGGAAGAGTTTTCTGGAAACACCATATATTTT. Its translation is CASTQEEFSGNTIYF. The whole variable domain, filled in from reference TRBV28 and TRBJ1-3, reads DVKVTQSSRYLVKRTGEKVFLECVQDMDHENMFWYRQDPGLGLRLIYFSYDVKMKEKGDIPEGYSVSREKKERFSLILESASTNQTSMYLCASTQEEFSGNTIYFGEGSWLTVV.

The V gene is TRBV5-5, the J gene TRBJ2-2, with D perhaps matching TRBD2 (5 bases). Trimming took 2 bases from V and 3 from J, leaving 11 bases between them. Germline CDR1 is SGHKS and CDR2 is YYEKEE (reference sequence). The CDR3 runs to 15 residues. CDR3 region: CASSFALRDTGELFF. The CDR3, as DNA: TGTGCCAGCAGCTTTGCACTGAGGGACACCGGGGAGCTGTTTTTT.

The rearrangement links TRBV7-2 to TRBJ1-5; D possibly corresponds to TRBD1 (5 bases). Trimming cost V 0 bases and J 6 bases, with 12 bases left between them. This CDR3 region has 15 residues. The germline V gene has CDR1 SGHTA and CDR2 FQGNSA. The CDR3 region has the DNA TGTGCCAGCAGCTTAGCGGGGGGAGGAGGTCAGCCCCAGCATTTT. Encoded protein: CASSLAGGGGQPQHF.

This chain uses TRBV28 with TRBJ1-4; D is undetermined. The germline gives CDR1 MDHEN, CDR2 SYDVKM. With 4 bases removed from V and 4 bases from J, the gap between germline ends came to 13 bases. The CDR3 is 15 residues long. In DNA, the CDR3 is TGTGCCAGCAGTTCTCCGGCAGGTTATAATGAAAAACTGTTTTTT. Its translation is CASSSPAGYNEKLFF. The variable domain in full, completed from reference TRBV28 and TRBJ1-4, reads DVKVTQSSRYLVKRTGEKVFLECVQDMDHENMFWYRQDPGLGLRLIYFSYDVKMKEKGDIPEGYSVSREKKERFSLILESASTNQTSMYLCASSSPAGYNEKLFFGSGTQLSVL.

The V call is TRBV4-3, the J call TRBJ2-1; 12 positions match TRBD2. The CDR3 covers 17 residues. Germline V gene sequence: CDR1 LGHNA, CDR2 YSLEER. J lost 12 bases, V lost 2 bases, and 14 bases had no gene match. The CDR3 region is CASSQPSGGALIERQFF. The DNA for the CDR3 is TGCGCCAGCAGCCAACCTAGCGGGGGGGCCTTAATTGAAAGGCAGTTCTTC.

This sequence joins TRBV9 and TRBJ1-3; D gene ambiguous. The CDR3 totals 16 residues. Germline CDR1 SGDLS, CDR2 YYNGEE. V was clipped by 0 bases and J by 1 base, with 11 bases between them. CDR3 nucleotide sequence: TGTGCCAGCAGCGTAGGACTTCGGCAGTCTGGAAACACCATATATTTT. It yields the protein CASSVGLRQSGNTIYF.

This clone appeared a single time. The genes are TRBV29-1 and TRBJ2-3; 8 positions match TRBD1. This CDR3 has 13 amino acids. Germline V gene data show CDR1 as SQVTM and CDR2 as ANQGSEA. Trimming removed 2 bases from V and 4 bases from J; junction bases left unmatched: 2. The CDR3 region is CSVETGGPDTQYF. CDR3 nucleotides: TGCAGCGTTGAAACAGGGGGTCCAGATACGCAGTATTTT.

CDR3 DNA: TGTGCCAGCAGTTTATTGTCGGGGTATGGCTACACCTTC. Encoded protein: CASSLLSGYGYTF. The chain is built from TRBV12-3 or TRBV12-4 and TRBJ1-2; D is uncertain. The CDR3 runs to 13 residues. Trimming removed 2 bases from V and 5 bases from J, with 9 bases in between.

V gene TRBV3-1 (or the pseudogene TRBV3-2) combines with J gene TRBJ1-5; D call uncertain. In germline, CDR1 is LGHDT, CDR2 YNNKEL (reference sequence). V lost 2 bases, J lost 2 bases, and 10 bases lay in between. The CDR3 is 15 amino acids. CDR3 sequence reads: CASSQSGPGNQPQHF. DNA of the CDR3: TGTGCCAGCAGCCAAAGCGGTCCGGGCAATCAGCCCCAGCATTTT.